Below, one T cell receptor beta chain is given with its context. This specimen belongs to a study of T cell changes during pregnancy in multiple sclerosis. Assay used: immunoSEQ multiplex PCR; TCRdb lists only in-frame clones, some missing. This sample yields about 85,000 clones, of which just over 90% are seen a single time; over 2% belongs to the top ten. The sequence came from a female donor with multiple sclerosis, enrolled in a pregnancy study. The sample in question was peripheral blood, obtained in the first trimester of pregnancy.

For the CDR3, the DNA is TGTGCCAGCTCACCTTCGGGACTTATTGGAAACACCATATATTTT. It translates to CASSPSGLIGNTIYF. The rearrangement uses TRBV18 and TRBJ1-3, with a possible D match to TRBD1 (5 bases). Trimming took 3 bases from V and 3 from J, leaving 12 bases between them. This CDR3 comprises 15 residues. CDR1 and CDR2 from the germline V gene are KGHSH and LQKENI.